One and the same sample provided the 6 T cell receptor beta chains below, sequenced in a study of T cell responses to AZD1222 COVID-19 vaccine. The table came from immunoSEQ multiplex PCR; TCRdb's copy has only in-frame clones and leaves some out. The sample consists of around 130,000 clones, roughly 92% of them appearing once. The sequenced sample was peripheral blood, obtained on day 0 of AZD1222 vaccination. These receptors were taken from an adult in good health.

V and J are TRBV5-1 and TRBJ2-7; the D gene is possibly TRBD1 (6 bases). This CDR3 has 15 amino acids. The germline gives CDR1 SGHRS, CDR2 YFSETQ. V shed 4 bases and J shed 4 bases, with 18 bases lying between them. The DNA of the CDR3 is TGCGCCAGCAGCCAGACAGGTTCGGTTGGGTACGAGCAGTACTTC. Translation: CASSQTGSVGYEQYF.

The CDR3 is CAISLGGEQYF. CDR3 nucleotide sequence: TGTGCCATCAGCCTGGGGGGCGAGCAGTACTTC. The V and J genes are TRBV10-3 and TRBJ2-7, with a possible D match to TRBD2 (6 bases). Trimming took 6 bases from V and 6 from J, leaving 9 bases between them. The CDR3 spans 11 residues. Germline V CDR1 and CDR2: ENHRY, SYGVKD.

The chain has TRBV11-2 and TRBJ1-6; 10 bases are a match to TRBD1. This CDR3 spans 15 amino acids. V lost 5 bases and J lost 8; bases outside the gene matches: 6. Germline lookup yields CDR1 SGHAT and CDR2 FQNNGV. In nucleotides, the CDR3 is TGTGCCAGCAGCGCCCGACAGGGGGCGGATTCACCCCTCCACTTT. Protein sequence: CASSARQGADSPLHF.

The V call is TRBV10-3, the J call TRBJ2-7, with TRBD1 identical over 7 bases. Germline lookup yields CDR1 ENHRY and CDR2 SYGVKD. The CDR3 runs 13 residues. V dropped 6 bases and J dropped 2; count of bases not matched to a gene: 4. The CDR3 sequence is CAIRPTGTYEQYF. Written as DNA, the CDR3 is TGTGCCATCAGGCCGACAGGGACCTACGAGCAGTACTTC.

This chain uses TRBV15 with TRBJ2-1; D not resolved. Germline V lookup: CDR1 LNHNV, CDR2 YYDKDF (reference sequence). V lost 0 bases to trimming and J lost 5 bases, with 8 bases between them. The CDR3 is 14 residues long. CDR3 protein: CATSREPTDNEQFF. CDR3 nucleotide sequence: TGTGCCACCAGCAGAGAGCCAACTGACAATGAGCAGTTCTTC. The full variable domain, its missing parts supplied by reference TRBV15 and TRBJ2-1, is DAMVIQNPRYQVTQFGKPVTLSCSQTLNHNVMYWYQQKSSQAPKLLFHYYDKDFNNEADTPDNFQSRRPNTSFCFLDIRSPGLGDTAMYLCATSREPTDNEQFFGPGTRLTVL.

The V call is TRBV18, the J call TRBJ2-5, with TRBD1 identical over 7 bases. In germline, CDR1 is KGHSH, CDR2 LQKENI. This CDR3 comprises 13 residues. V shed 3 bases, J shed 5 bases, and the junction held 3 bases outside the gene matches. CDR3 sequence: CASSPTGMETQYF. The DNA for the CDR3 is TGTGCCAGCTCACCGACAGGGATGGAGACCCAGTACTTC.